Below, one T cell receptor beta chain is given with its context. Its antigen is undetermined. Trimming took off 2 bases at V and 4 bases at J, with 14 bases between the two ends. Germline loops: CDR1 KGHSH, CDR2 LQKENI. The CDR3 spans 16 residues. At least two post-ART and at least one pre-ART PBMC sample were available for each donor. The data originate from a study of long-term antiretroviral therapy in people with HIV. Samples were assayed with immunoSEQ v3.0 at survey level. Per-sample targets for sequencing were roughly 40,000-55,000 T-cell genomes. Assay: immunoSEQ multiplex PCR; the TCRdb copy retains only in-frame clones and omits some. The sample consists of 17,000 or so clones, 91% of them appearing once. Notes on the study in general: Whereas controls had wider CDR3 length ranges, HIV repertoires had narrower ones.

J is TRBJ2-2 and V is TRBV18; D ambiguous. The sequencing used unsorted PBMCs, collected 0.3 years after starting antiretroviral therapy. This TCR was sampled from a man aged 60 to 75 with HIV. CDR3 sequence: CASSPFLADSTGELFF. Here the CDR3 DNA reads TGTGCCAGCTCACCATTTTTGGCGGATTCCACCGGGGAGCTGTTTTTT. Supplemented by reference TRBV18 and TRBJ2-2, the full variable domain reads NAGVMQNPRHLVRRRGQEARLRCSPMKGHSHVYWYRQLPEEGLKFMVYLQKENIIDESGMPKERFSAEFPKEGPSILRIQQVVRGDSAAYFCASSPFLADSTGELFFGEGSRLTVL.